The T cell receptor beta chain under discussion was sequenced for a study of T-cell memory formation after mild COVID-19. V shed 3 bases and J 4 bases; nucleotides not matched to a gene: 11. The CDR3 is 18 residues long. Germline values: CDR1 SGDLS, CDR2 YYNGEE. Remarks on this clonotype: What it recognizes is unknown.

5'RACE primed at constant segments yielded TCR alpha and TCR beta cDNA libraries bearing sample barcodes and UMIs. TCRdb itself ran the 5' RACE reads through MiXCR, one entry per CDR3 protein. Found here are 150,000 to 200,000 distinct CDR3 sequences, about 9.9% of them singletons; the top ten hold roughly 3.8%. Overall study results and limits: Pre-infection memory showed some responding clones, and this suggested that cross-reactive memory joined. Contracting CD4+ clones sat mainly in CM and EM; CD8+ in EMRA. The SARS-CoV-2 specificity of second-wave clones reaching peak at day 37 remained unverified.

Sequencing was done on a sample of PBMCs or a T cell subset sorted from them (not recorded which). The rearrangement uses TRBV9 and TRBJ2-1; 12 positions agree with TRBD2. The source is a man between 18 and 29 years old who had mild COVID-19 (a few samples of this study predate the infection). Cell type and time point are not known. CDR3: CASSEEGLAGERYNEQFF. The CDR3 DNA reads as TGTGCCAGCAGCGAGGAGGGACTAGCGGGCGAAAGATACAATGAGCAGTTCTTC.